This T cell receptor beta chain is drawn from a study of T cell repertoires in cytomegalovirus infection (dated by TCRdb to the late 2010s). Broadly, across the study: Recently identified HLA-C-restricted CMV epitopes, whose presentation resists viral immunomodulation, were targeted by peptide stimulations together with well-studied HLA-B-restricted epitopes. Donor HLA type was relevant to the analysis, as public TCR beta signatures indicated carriage of CMV infection together with the matching HLA type. Broader findings and caveats from the paper: In both this cohort and an independent roughly 330-donor cohort, the cumulative frequency of public TCR beta family members distinguished carriers of CMV infection plus the relevant HLA type. The ex vivo response was dominated by HLA-C-restricted CMV-specific TCR beta clonotypes, which also provided the single most frequent clonotype in two of eight donors.

This clonotype was picked up a small number of times. The clone's antigen remains unknown. No quality values exist for individual bases; no much larger clone is one base distant. The sample's treatment or condition label, decoded: in vitro stimulation with specific CMV peptide epitopes to enrich CMV-specific T cells. Sequencer: Illumina HiSeq 1500. TCRdb redid the processing of the public reads, applying fastp at Q25 and MiXCR, and retained in-frame beta chains. Rows with one shared CDR3 protein collapse into an entry with the most common genes and DNA. A total of some 800,000 distinct CDR3 sequences appear in this sample, approximately 32% of them only once. The ten largest clones represent approximately 13% of the sample. The CDR3 runs 16 amino acids, cysteine and phenylalanine included. Just the 48-base CDR3 DNA is kept, in frame starting at base 1. CDR1 and CDR2, looked up from the germline V gene, are MGHRA and YSYEKL. V sheds 4 bases and J sheds 1 base, leaving 16 bases between their ends.

The source was cultured CD8+ T cells from PBMCs, collected from culture after CMV antigen stimulation. The TCR sequence derives from a human donor in good health (CMV status not recorded). Some clones in this sample may be carry-over from other donors' samples. The receptor chain draws on TRBV4-1 and TRBJ1-1; TRBD1 is a weak D gene call, 6 bases matching. The bases are TGCGCCAGCAGCCCCCGCGCAGGGGTCGCGAACACTGAAGCTTTCTTT. This translates into CASSPRAGVANTEAFF.